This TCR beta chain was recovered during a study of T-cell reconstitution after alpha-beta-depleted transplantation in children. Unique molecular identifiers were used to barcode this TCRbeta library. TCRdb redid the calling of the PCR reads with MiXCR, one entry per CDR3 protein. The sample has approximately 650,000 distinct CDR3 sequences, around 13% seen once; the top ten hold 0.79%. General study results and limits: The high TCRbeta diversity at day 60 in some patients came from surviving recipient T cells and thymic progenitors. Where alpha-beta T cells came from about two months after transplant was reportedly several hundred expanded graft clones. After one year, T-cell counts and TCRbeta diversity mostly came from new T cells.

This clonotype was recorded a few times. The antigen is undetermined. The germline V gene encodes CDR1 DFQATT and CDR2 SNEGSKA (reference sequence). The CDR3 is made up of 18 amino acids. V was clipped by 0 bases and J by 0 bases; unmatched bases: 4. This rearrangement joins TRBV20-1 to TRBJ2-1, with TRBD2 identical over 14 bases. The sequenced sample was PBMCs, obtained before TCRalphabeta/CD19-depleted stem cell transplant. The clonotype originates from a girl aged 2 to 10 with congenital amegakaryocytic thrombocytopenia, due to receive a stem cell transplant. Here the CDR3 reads CSARDLGLAGASYNEQFF. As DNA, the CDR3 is TGCAGTGCTAGAGATTTGGGACTAGCGGGAGCCTCCTACAATGAGCAGTTCTTC.